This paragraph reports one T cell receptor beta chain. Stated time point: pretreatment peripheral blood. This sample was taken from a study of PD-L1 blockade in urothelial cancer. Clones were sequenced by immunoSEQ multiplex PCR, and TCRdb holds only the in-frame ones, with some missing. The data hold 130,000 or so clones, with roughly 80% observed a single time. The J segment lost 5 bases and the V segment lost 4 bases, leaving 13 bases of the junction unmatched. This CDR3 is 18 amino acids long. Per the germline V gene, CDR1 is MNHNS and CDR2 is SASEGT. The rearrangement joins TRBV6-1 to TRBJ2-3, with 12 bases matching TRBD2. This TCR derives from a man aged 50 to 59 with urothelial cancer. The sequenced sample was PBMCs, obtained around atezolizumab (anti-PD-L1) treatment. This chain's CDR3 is CASSADKWTSGTLDTQYF. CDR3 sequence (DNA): TGTGCCAGCAGTGCTGACAAATGGACTAGCGGGACCCTAGATACGCAGTATTTT.